The present entry profiles one T cell receptor beta chain with its context. TCRdb itself ran the RT-PCR reads through MiXCR, one entry per CDR3 protein. The table has fewer than 800,000 distinct CDR3 sequences, approximately 15% seen once. Trimming took 3 bases from V and 5 from J; bases not matched to a gene: 4. The CDR3 is made up of 13 amino acids. Germline assignment: CDR1 SGHRS and CDR2 YFSETQ. The chain couples TRBV5-1 to TRBJ1-2; TRBD1 matches 7 bases. This receptor was obtained from a female donor in good health, serving as a healthy control. Material: memory CD4+ T cells from blood. CDR3 nucleotide sequence: TGCGCCAGCAGCTGGGACAGCGAATATGGCTACACCTTC. Protein sequence: CASSWDSEYGYTF.